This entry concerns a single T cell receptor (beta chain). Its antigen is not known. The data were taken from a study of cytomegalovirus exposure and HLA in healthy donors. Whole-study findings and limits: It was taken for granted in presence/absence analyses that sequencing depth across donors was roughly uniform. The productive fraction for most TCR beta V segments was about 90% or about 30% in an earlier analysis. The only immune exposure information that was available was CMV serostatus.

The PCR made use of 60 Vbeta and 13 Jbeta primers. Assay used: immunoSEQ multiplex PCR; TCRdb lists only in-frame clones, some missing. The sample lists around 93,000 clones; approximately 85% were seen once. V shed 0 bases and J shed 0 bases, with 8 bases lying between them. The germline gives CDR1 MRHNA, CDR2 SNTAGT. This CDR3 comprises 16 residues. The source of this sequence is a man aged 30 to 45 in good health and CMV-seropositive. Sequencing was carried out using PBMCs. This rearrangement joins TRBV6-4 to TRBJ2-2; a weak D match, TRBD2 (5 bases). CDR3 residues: CASSDSDSPNTGELFF. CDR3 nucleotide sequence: TGTGCCAGCAGTGACTCGGACTCACCGAACACCGGGGAGCTGTTTTTT.